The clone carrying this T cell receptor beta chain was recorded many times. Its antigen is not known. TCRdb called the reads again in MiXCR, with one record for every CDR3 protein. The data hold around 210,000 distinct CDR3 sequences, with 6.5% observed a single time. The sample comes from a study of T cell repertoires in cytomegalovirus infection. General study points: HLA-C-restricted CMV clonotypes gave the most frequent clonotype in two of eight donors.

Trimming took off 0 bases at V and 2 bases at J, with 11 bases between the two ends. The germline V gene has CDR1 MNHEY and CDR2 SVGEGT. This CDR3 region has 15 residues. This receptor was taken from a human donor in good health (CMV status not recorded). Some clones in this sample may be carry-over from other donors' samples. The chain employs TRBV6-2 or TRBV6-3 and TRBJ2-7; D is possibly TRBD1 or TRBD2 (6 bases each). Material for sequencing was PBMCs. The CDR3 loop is CASSYSGGYPYEQYF. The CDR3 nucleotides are TGTGCCAGCAGTTACTCGGGGGGCTACCCCTACGAGCAGTACTTC.